Listed below are T cell receptor beta chains from one sample, sequenced in a study of Ad26.COV2.S vaccination and SARS-CoV-2 variants. The table came from immunoSEQ multiplex PCR; TCRdb's copy has only in-frame clones and leaves some out. In the table there are 350,000 to 500,000 clones, 70% to 90% of which are singletons. The source material was peripheral blood, sampled in a trial of Ad26.COV2.S vaccine versus placebo. The receptors were gathered from a person aged 18-60 years who received the Ad26.COV2.S COVID-19 vaccine or a placebo. Both conserved end residues are part of each CDR3. The D gene is left open where the match is weak. The size of a clone is reported for some rows only, either as once, few or many, or as a class for expanded clones.

CDR3	DNA	size	V	J	D
CASSLIGGDYIQYF	TGTGCCAGCAGCTTAATTGGGGGGGACTACATTCAGTACTTC	few	TRBV7-8	TRBJ2-4	TRBD2
CASSVAAGTSYEQYF	TGTGCCAGCAGCGTAGCGGCGGGGACCTCCTACGAGCAGTACTTC	NA	TRBV9	TRBJ2-7	NA
CASSHPRQRDSNQPQHF	TGCGCCAGCAGTCACCCCCGACAGAGGGATAGCAATCAGCCCCAGCATTTT	NA	TRBV23-1	TRBJ1-5	NA
CASSLEIGLTNYGYTF	TGTGCCAGCAGCTTGGAGATCGGGTTGACTAACTATGGCTACACCTTC	NA	TRBV5-4	TRBJ1-2	NA
CASSYSGGRGYF	TGTGCCAGCAGCTACTCGGGCGGCCGGGGGTACTTC	NA	TRBV11-2	TRBJ2-7	NA
CASSSPGAYEQYF	TGTGCCAGCAGCTCACCTGGAGCCTACGAGCAGTACTTC	NA	TRBV7-9	TRBJ2-7	NA
CASRHTVATNEKLFF	TGTGCCAGCAGACATACTGTTGCAACTAATGAAAAACTGTTTTTT	NA	TRBV28	TRBJ1-4	NA
CASSLSSNTEAFF	TGTGCCAGCAGCCTATCCTCTAACACTGAAGCTTTCTTT	NA	TRBV7-9	TRBJ1-1	NA
CASSHGTSRGNEKLFF	TGCGCCAGCAGCCACGGGACTTCGAGGGGTAATGAAAAACTGTTTTTT	NA	TRBV4-1	TRBJ1-4	NA
CASSQEIGTATNYGYTF	TGTGCCAGCAGCCAAGAGATCGGGACAGCTACTAACTATGGCTACACCTTC	once	TRBV4-2	TRBJ1-2	TRBD1
CASSQGTGARNQPQHF	TGCGCCAGCAGCCAAGGGACAGGGGCTCGAAATCAGCCCCAGCATTTT	NA	TRBV4-3	TRBJ1-5	TRBD1
CASSFFPRAYEQYF	TGTGCCAGCAGCTTTTTTCCTCGGGCCTACGAGCAGTACTTC	NA	TRBV5-6	TRBJ2-7	NA
CASSLAFGGGARSGNYEQYF	TGTGCCAGCAGCTTGGCGTTCGGCGGGGGGGCCCGGTCGGGAAACTACGAGCAGTACTTC	NA	TRBV5-5	TRBJ2-7	TRBD2
CASSPGVVTNEKLFF	TGTGCCAGCAGCCCCGGGGTGGTCACTAATGAAAAACTGTTTTTT	NA	TRBV7-9	TRBJ1-4	NA
CARSPKLAGGPDTQYF	TGTGCCAGAAGCCCGAAACTAGCGGGGGGGCCAGATACGCAGTATTTT	NA	TRBV7-5	TRBJ2-3	NA
CAWRSLAGGLEAFF	TGTGCCTGGAGGAGTTTGGCAGGGGGCCTTGAAGCTTTCTTT	many	TRBV30	TRBJ1-1	TRBD1
CATSRGPWGPYEQYF	TGTGCCACCAGCAGGGGCCCCTGGGGCCCCTACGAGCAGTACTTC	once	TRBV15	TRBJ2-7	NA
CSAYRGYEQYF	TGCAGTGCTTACAGGGGTTACGAGCAGTACTTC	NA	TRBV20-1	TRBJ2-7	TRBD1
CASSAPQLDTQYF	TGTGCCAGCAGCGCACCTCAGTTGGATACGCAGTATTTT	NA	TRBV9	TRBJ2-3	NA
CASSLGTVSYNEQFF	TGTGCCAGCAGCTTAGGGACAGTGTCCTACAATGAGCAGTTCTTC	NA	TRBV11-3	TRBJ2-1	NA
CASIQGGTDTQYF	TGTGCCAGCATTCAGGGAGGTACAGATACGCAGTATTTT	NA	TRBV28	TRBJ2-3	NA
CASSLGQGGASNQPQHF	TGTGCCAGCAGCTTAGGACAGGGAGGTGCTAGCAATCAGCCCCAGCATTTT	NA	TRBV7-9	TRBJ1-5	TRBD1
CASSQDPQGLGNGYTF	TGCGCCAGCAGCCAAGATCCGCAAGGGTTAGGTAATGGCTACACCTTC	NA	TRBV4-1	TRBJ1-2	NA
CPSGHTYGYTF	TGTCCGAGCGGACACACCTATGGCTACACCTTC	NA	TRBV27	TRBJ1-2	NA
CASSLEGHLETQYF	TGTGCCAGCAGCTTGGAAGGACACCTGGAGACCCAGTACTTC	NA	TRBV5-4	TRBJ2-5	NA
CASSLELRDSINYGYTF	TGTGCCAGCAGCTTAGAATTGCGGGACAGCATAAACTATGGCTACACCTTC	NA	TRBV7-2	TRBJ1-2	TRBD1
CVSRAGQGAYEQYF	TGTGTCAGCAGGGCGGGACAGGGGGCTTACGAGCAGTACTTC	NA	TRBV2	TRBJ2-7	TRBD1
CASSYLGGQPDTQYF	TGTGCCAGCAGCTATCTTGGGGGACAACCAGATACGCAGTATTTT	NA	TRBV11-2	TRBJ2-3	NA
CASSLMGRTEAFF	TGTGCCAGCAGTTTAATGGGAAGAACTGAAGCTTTCTTT	NA	TRBV28	TRBJ1-1	NA
CASSSPPLAALKYF	TGTGCCAGCAGCTCCCCTCCACTAGCGGCCCTTAAGTATTTT	NA	TRBV7-3	TRBJ2-3	TRBD2
CATSEKTGTNTEAFF	TGTGCCACCAGTGAGAAAACAGGAACGAACACTGAAGCTTTCTTT	NA	TRBV24-1	TRBJ1-1	NA
CSAGAGGRYNEQFF	TGCAGTGCTGGTGCCGGGGGCCGATACAATGAGCAGTTCTTC	once	TRBV20-1	TRBJ2-1	NA
CAGCPPDYNSPLHF	TGTGCCGGGTGTCCTCCGGACTATAATTCACCCCTCCACTTT	NA	TRBV2	TRBJ1-6	NA
CASSFPGGSYNEQFF	TGTGCCAGCAGCTTTCCGGGAGGCTCCTACAATGAGCAGTTCTTC	NA	TRBV11-2	TRBJ2-1	TRBD2
CASSGRESLSGNTIYF	TGTGCCAGCAGCGGCCGCGAATCCCTCTCTGGAAACACCATATATTTT	NA	TRBV9	TRBJ1-3	NA
CASSFGVYEQYF	TGTGCCAGCAGCTTCGGGGTCTACGAGCAGTACTTC	NA	TRBV5-8	TRBJ2-7	NA
CASSQRTVSSYNEQFF	TGTGCCAGCAGCCAGAGGACCGTGAGCTCCTACAATGAGCAGTTCTTC	NA	TRBV5-6	TRBJ2-1	NA
CSAVSGYEQYF	TGCAGCGCAGTGAGTGGCTACGAGCAGTACTTC	NA	TRBV29-1	TRBJ2-7	NA
CASSYHPRGTDTQYF	TGTGCCAGCAGTTACCACCCCAGGGGCACAGATACGCAGTATTTT	NA	TRBV6-6	TRBJ2-3	NA
CASSPSDRDTEAFF	TGTGCCAGCAGCCCATCGGACAGGGACACTGAAGCTTTCTTT	NA	TRBV13	TRBJ1-1	TRBD1
CASSLVPLVTGGQAGNTIYF	TGCGCCAGCAGCTTGGTACCGTTGGTTACAGGGGGTCAAGCTGGAAACACCATATATTTT	NA	TRBV5-1	TRBJ1-3	TRBD1
CAWRRDSRYNEQFF	TGTGCCTGGCGCCGGGACAGTAGATACAATGAGCAGTTCTTC	NA	TRBV30	TRBJ2-1	TRBD1
CASSHTTSGGPYEQYF	TGTGCCAGCAGCCATACGACTAGCGGGGGGCCCTACGAGCAGTACTTC	once	TRBV3-1/TRBV3-2	TRBJ2-7	TRBD2
CASSLNQDSGVGINYGYTF	TGTGCCAGCAGCTTAAATCAGGACAGTGGGGTGGGAATTAACTATGGCTACACCTTC	NA	TRBV11-2	TRBJ1-2	NA
CATTDGGNQETQYF	TGTGCCACCACCGACGGGGGGAACCAAGAGACCCAGTACTTC	NA	TRBV24-1	TRBJ2-5	TRBD2
CASSIDRENSPLHF	TGTGCCAGCTCAATCGACAGGGAGAATTCACCCCTCCACTTT	NA	TRBV18	TRBJ1-6	TRBD1